This T cell receptor beta chain was identified in a study of OX40 agonist ivuxolimab in advanced cancers. Germline V gene sequence: CDR1 GTSNPN, CDR2 SVGIG (reference sequence). V was shortened by 4 bases and J by 5 bases, with 17 bases between the two germline ends. The CDR3 is 14 residues long. Assay: immunoSEQ multiplex PCR; the TCRdb copy retains only in-frame clones and omits some. The sample holds around 80,000 clones, under 90% seen once. The sequence derives from an adult with an advanced solid tumor such as melanoma, head and neck, liver or kidney cancer. This material consisted of CD4+ or CD8+ T cells sorted from blood, taken in a trial of the OX40 agonist ivuxolimab. The genes are TRBV30 and TRBJ2-5; D not resolved. The CDR3 DNA sequence: TGTGCCTGGACTCTCTCCCGGTTTTGGGAGACCCAGTACTTC. Protein: CAWTLSRFWETQYF. The full variable domain, its missing parts supplied by reference TRBV30 and TRBJ2-5, is SQTIHQWPATLVQPVGSPLSLECTVEGTSNPNLYWYRQAAGRGLQLLFYSVGIGQISSEVPQNLSASRPQDRQFILSSKKLLLSDSGFYLCAWTLSRFWETQYFGPGTRLLVL.